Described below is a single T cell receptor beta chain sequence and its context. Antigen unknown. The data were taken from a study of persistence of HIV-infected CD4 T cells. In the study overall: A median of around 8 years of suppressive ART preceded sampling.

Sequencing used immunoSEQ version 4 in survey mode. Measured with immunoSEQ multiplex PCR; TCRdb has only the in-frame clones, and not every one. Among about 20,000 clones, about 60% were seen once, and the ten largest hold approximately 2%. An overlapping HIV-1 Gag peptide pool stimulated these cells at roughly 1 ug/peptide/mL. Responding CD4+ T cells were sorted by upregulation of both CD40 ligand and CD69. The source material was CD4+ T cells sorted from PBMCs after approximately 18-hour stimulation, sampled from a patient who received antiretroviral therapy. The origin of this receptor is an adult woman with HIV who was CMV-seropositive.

As DNA, the CDR3 is TGCGCCAGCAGCCTCTTTTGGGGCGCCGATAAAAACATTCAGTACTTC. Translating it yields CASSLFWGADKNIQYF. This chain links TRBV4-1 with TRBJ2-4; the D gene is possibly TRBD1 (5 bases). V dropped 4 bases and J dropped 4 bases, with 17 bases sitting between them. CDR3 length: 16 amino acids. CDR1 is MGHRA and CDR2 is YSYEKL in the germline V gene.